The clone carrying this T cell receptor beta chain occurred a few times. No antigen is known for it. Patients had resection in Japan or China between about 2013 and 2017. There are 15 residues in the CDR3. Germline loops: CDR1 SGHVS, CDR2 FQNEAQ. V was shortened by 0 bases and J by 0 bases, with 8 bases between the two germline ends. The data stem from a study of immune evolution from preneoplasia to lung adenocarcinoma. Regarding the study as a whole: From normal lung to invasive adenocarcinoma, top clone frequencies appeared to decrease.

Method: immunoSEQ multiplex PCR; TCRdb's copy keeps in-frame clones and lacks some. This table holds 3,000 to 5,000 clones, about 79% found once. The receptor comes from a person between 65 and 80 years old with lung adenocarcinoma. V and J are TRBV7-8 and TRBJ1-1, with a possible D match to TRBD1 (6 bases). Material: FFPE minimally invasive lung adenocarcinoma tissue. The CDR3 DNA is TGTGCCAGCAGCTTAGCTCGGACAGTGAACACTGAAGCTTTCTTT. Its protein product is CASSLARTVNTEAFF.